The 10 T cell receptor beta chains below all came from one sample that was sequenced in a study of T cells in tuberculosis. TCRdb's table, derived via immunoSEQ multiplex PCR, lists solely in-frame clones and lacks some. The repertoire consists of about 53,000 clones, with 90% to 95% occurring once and the leading ten covering more than 1.4%. The time point: new active TB diagnosis, blood taken before or within 7 days of starting treatment. Sample: PBMCs, taken at tuberculosis diagnosis. These TCRs come from an adult with tuberculosis.

This clone was counted a single time. Here the CDR3 reads CASSEVFGASYEQYF. The CDR3 DNA sequence: TGTGCCAGCAGTGAGGTCTTTGGGGCCTCCTACGAGCAGTACTTC. The chain combines TRBV6-1 with TRBJ2-7, with D possibly matching TRBD1 (5 bases). This CDR3 region has 15 residues. V lost 3 bases, J lost 0 bases, and 12 bases lay in between. Germline V gene sequence: CDR1 MNHNS, CDR2 SASEGT.

The chain joins TRBV7-9 to TRBJ2-7; the match to TRBD2 covers 13 bases. Trimming at V came to 5 bases and at J to 2 bases, leaving 3 bases not matched to a gene. The CDR3 runs 15 residues. Per the germline V gene, CDR1 is SEHNR and CDR2 is FQNEAQ (reference sequence). CDR3 nucleotides: TGTGCCAGCAGCGCGACTAGCGGGAGGCCCTACGAGCAGTACTTC. This translates into CASSATSGRPYEQYF.

The chain links TRBV7-9 to TRBJ2-5, with 9 positions matching TRBD2. Losses at the gene ends were 1 base for V and 1 base for J; bases not matched to a gene: 1. CDR3 length equals 15 residues. Per the germline V gene, CDR1 is SEHNR and CDR2 is FQNEAQ (reference sequence). CDR3 sequence: CASSLGLAVQETQYF. The CDR3 DNA follows: TGTGCCAGCAGCTTAGGACTAGCGGTCCAAGAGACCCAGTACTTC.

This clone was counted only a few times. The V gene is TRBV5-1, the J gene TRBJ2-5; TRBD2 matches at 7 bases. Trimming removed 5 bases from V and 2 bases from J; junction bases left unmatched: 6. Germline V lookup: CDR1 SGHRS, CDR2 YFSETQ. This CDR3 is 14 amino acids long. The chain's CDR3 is CASRPREAQETQYF. The CDR3 nucleotides read TGCGCCAGCAGACCCCGGGAGGCTCAAGAGACCCAGTACTTC. Variable domain in full (rest from reference TRBV5-1 and TRBJ2-5): KAGVTQTPRYLIKTRGQQVTLSCSPISGHRSVSWYQQTPGQGLQFLFEYFSETQRNKGNFPGRFSGRQFSNSRSEMNVSTLELGDSALYLCASRPREAQETQYFGPGTRLLVL.

The chain couples TRBV19 to TRBJ1-1; D is unresolved. Germline CDR1 reads LNHDA; CDR2 reads SQIVND (reference sequence). The V gene lost 8 bases and the J gene lost 1 base, with 23 bases spanning the gap. The CDR3 length is 17 residues. CDR3 in DNA: TGTGCCAGTTCCCCTACACCGGGAGGCCATAGGAACACTGAAGCTTTCTTT. Protein: CASSPTPGGHRNTEAFF.

This chain uses TRBV2 with TRBJ2-3; D not resolved. The CDR3 is 15 residues long. CDR1 and CDR2 (germline): SNHLY, FYNNEI. Trimming removed 0 bases from V and 5 bases from J, with 12 bases in between. The CDR3 region has the DNA TGTGCCAGCAGTGAAGCGTCTAGACGGAGAGATACGCAGTATTTT. Residues: CASSEASRRRDTQYF.

The chain recombines TRBV7-2 with TRBJ1-2; D may be TRBD1 (6 bases). This CDR3 has 14 residues. Looked up from germline, CDR1 is SGHTA and CDR2 is FQGNSA. The V end lost 5 bases, the J end lost 4 bases, and 14 bases lay between the germline ends. The CDR3 spells CASSPLQGAYGYTF. Here the CDR3 DNA reads TGTGCCAGCAGCCCCTTACAGGGTGCCTATGGCTACACCTTC.

The rearrangement joins TRBV16 to TRBJ1-1; the D gene is possibly TRBD1 (5 bases). The V gene lost 0 bases and the J gene lost 5 bases, with 16 bases spanning the gap. This CDR3 is 16 amino acids long. In germline, CDR1 is KGHSY, CDR2 FQNENV. The CDR3 spells CASSQSLSGSGTEAFF. The CDR3 DNA follows: TGTGCCAGCAGCCAATCATTATCAGGGTCTGGGACTGAAGCTTTCTTT.

The chain combines TRBV29-1 with TRBJ2-2; 8 bases line up with TRBD2. There are 14 residues in the CDR3. V lost 4 bases, J lost 1 base, and 2 bases stayed unmatched. In germline, CDR1 is SQVTM, CDR2 ANQGSEA. CDR3 protein: CSVAGRENTGELFF. CDR3 nucleotides: TGCAGCGTTGCCGGGAGGGAGAACACCGGGGAGCTGTTTTTT.

The chain uses TRBV5-8 and TRBJ2-2, with D perhaps matching TRBD1 or TRBD2 (7 bases each). The CDR3 length is 17 residues. V gave up 4 bases and J gave up 3 bases, with 19 bases separating them. Germline CDR1 is SGHTS and CDR2 is YDEGEE. Here the CDR3 DNA reads TGTGCCAGCAGCATGGACAGGCAGGCGGGGGACACCGGGGAGCTGTTTTTT. It translates to CASSMDRQAGDTGELFF. The entire variable domain, with the rest obtained from reference TRBV5-8 and TRBJ2-2, is as follows: EAGVTQSPTHLIKTRGQQATLRCSPISGHTSVYWYQQALGLGLQFLLWYDEGEERNRGNFPPRFSGRQFPNYSSELNVNALELEDSALYLCASSMDRQAGDTGELFFGEGSRLTVL.